The 23 T cell receptor beta chains below come from one sample, sequenced in a study of T cells in Graves' hyperthyroidism and ophthalmopathy. It was RNA transcripts that yielded the amplified TCR beta CDR3 regions. First-round RT-PCR targeting the TCR CDR3 was performed with the HTBI primer set. TCRdb re-called the multiplex PCR reads with MiXCR, one entry per CDR3 protein. The profile shows about 98,000 distinct CDR3 sequences, roughly 37% of them singletons. The sample taken for sequencing was peripheral blood or thyroid tissue (not recorded which). All receptors derive from a woman younger than 45 with Graves' hyperthyroidism.

This chain joins TRBV5-1 and TRBJ2-7; 14 bases line up with TRBD2. Germline CDR1 SGHRS, CDR2 YFSETQ. Losses at the gene ends were 0 bases for V and 2 bases for J; bases not matched to a gene: 4. The CDR3 covers 17 residues. The CDR3 DNA reads as TGCGCCAGCAGCTTGGACTCGGGACTAGCGGGAGCCTACGAGCAGTACTTC. Encoded protein: CASSLDSGLAGAYEQYF. Looking up the rest from reference TRBV5-1 and TRBJ2-7 gives the full variable domain: KAGVTQTPRYLIKTRGQQVTLSCSPISGHRSVSWYQQTPGQGLQFLFEYFSETQRNKGNFPGRFSGRQFSNSRSEMNVSTLELGDSALYLCASSLDSGLAGAYEQYFGPGTRLTVT.

This clonotype was seen a few times. The chain recombines TRBV7-3 with TRBJ1-2, with TRBD1 matching over 9 bases. Germline V gene lookup returns CDR1 SGHTA and CDR2 FQGTGA. With V trimmed by 3 bases and J by 6 bases, 8 bases remained unmatched. The CDR3 covers 15 residues. The CDR3 region is CASSLRQGEFDGYTF. CDR3 in DNA: TGTGCCAGCAGCTTGCGACAGGGGGAATTCGATGGCTACACCTTC. Using reference TRBV7-3 and TRBJ1-2 for the parts outside the CDR3, the full variable domain is GAGVSQTPSNKVTEKGKYVELRCDPISGHTALYWYRQSLGQGPEFLIYFQGTGAADDSGLPNDRFFAVRPEGSVSTLKIQRTERGDSAVYLCASSLRQGEFDGYTFGSGTRLTVV.

This clonotype has a count of ten or more. The chain links TRBV12-3 or TRBV12-4 to TRBJ1-2, with a tentative D call TRBD1 (5 bases). Between the trimmed V and J ends, which lost 8 bases and 0 bases, there was a span of 16 bases. The CDR3 is 15 amino acids. The CDR3 spells CASGGGGLANYGYTF. The CDR3 bases are TGTGCCAGCGGGGGTGGCGGCCTAGCTAACTATGGCTACACCTTC.

This clonotype was seen ten or more times. This chain links TRBV6-6 with TRBJ1-2; D remains unclear. Germline CDR1 reads MNHNY; CDR2 reads SVGAGI (reference sequence). V lost 6 bases, J lost 1 base, and 18 bases lay in between. The CDR3 loop spans 16 amino acids. The CDR3 loop is CASSPTRWTGNYGYTF. CDR3 nucleotides: TGTGCCAGCAGCCCCACAAGATGGACGGGTAACTATGGCTACACCTTC.

This clonotype appeared many times. The J gene is TRBJ1-3, the V gene TRBV7-6; D is uncertain. Germline V gene data show CDR1 as SGHVS and CDR2 as FNYEAQ. The CDR3 has 17 amino acids. V lost 2 bases and J lost 0, with 14 bases in between. The CDR3 nucleotides read TGTGCCAGCAGCTTATCGATGGGGTTACTCTCTGGAAACACCATATATTTT. Protein: CASSLSMGLLSGNTIYF.

This clonotype occurred many times. One end of the junction does not line up with germline, which may come from a read error. The rearrangement links TRBV2 to TRBJ1-1; no clear D gene. Per germline, CDR1 SNHLY and CDR2 FYNNEI. This CDR3 region has 19 residues. CDR3 sequence: CASSYPSGPPRERNSEAFF. CDR3 nucleotides: TGTGCCAGCAGTTACCCCTCCGGACCGCCTCGGGAACGGAACAGTGAAGCTTTCTTT.

Concerning this clonotype: A read error may account for a junction end that differs from germline. The genes are TRBV15 and TRBJ2-3; D gene unclear. Germline V gene data show CDR1 as LNHNV and CDR2 as YYDKDF (reference sequence). The CDR3 contains 14 residues. The CDR3 DNA is TGTGCCACCGGCAGAGAGGTTGCCGTTGATACGCAGTATTTT. Residues: CATGREVAVDTQYF.

On this clonotype itself: No conserved phenylalanine or tryptophan ends this CDR3, so it is likely a read error. The chain combines TRBV5-1 with TRBJ2-3, with D tentatively TRBD1 (5 bases). Germline values: CDR1 SGHRS, CDR2 YFSETQ. This CDR3 has 16 amino acids. The V end was cut by 4 bases, the J end by 6 bases, with 21 bases between. CDR3: CASSPVLMGRADTQYS. For the CDR3, the DNA is TGCGCCAGCAGCCCTGTCCTCATGGGCAGGGCGGATACGCAGTATTCT.

This clonotype has a count of ten or more. J is TRBJ2-3 and V is TRBV7-3, with D perhaps matching TRBD2 (6 bases). Trimming took 2 bases from V and 3 from J, leaving 9 bases between them. Germline-derived CDR1 and CDR2 are SGHTA and FQGTGA. The CDR3 has 14 amino acids. The CDR3 region is CASSLRAGTDTQYF. The CDR3 DNA follows: TGTGCCAGCAGCTTACGGGCGGGAACAGATACGCAGTATTTT.

This clonotype was observed at least ten times. The rearrangement uses TRBV2 and TRBJ1-1; weak D call: TRBD1 (5 bases). This CDR3 has 14 amino acids. V was trimmed by 8 bases and J by 3 bases, leaving 16 bases between them. From germline, CDR1 is SNHLY and CDR2 FYNNEI. In nucleotides, the CDR3 is TGTGCCAGCGCCGACCAGGGATATTACACTGAAGCTTTCTTT. This encodes CASADQGYYTEAFF.

This clonotype has at least ten counts. The chain recombines TRBV7-9 with TRBJ2-7; D is perhaps TRBD2 (7 bases). The CDR3 is 16 residues long. The germline V and J ends were trimmed by 7 bases and 6 bases, with 25 bases remaining between them. Germline CDR1 reads SEHNR; CDR2 reads FQNEAQ (reference sequence). The CDR3 reads CASTLGGGHRAREQYF. CDR3 DNA: TGTGCCAGCACCTTGGGGGGGGGACACAGGGCCCGCGAGCAGTACTTC.

This clonotype was seen many times. The gene calls are TRBV10-1 and TRBJ2-2, with D uncertain. CDR1 is WNHNN, CDR2 SYGVQD, per germline (reference sequence). Trimming removed 4 bases at V and 6 bases at J, with 9 bases between. The CDR3 loop spans 13 amino acids. CDR3 sequence reads: CASSGTWAGELFF. DNA of the CDR3: TGCGCCAGCAGTGGGACCTGGGCCGGGGAGCTGTTTTTT.

This chain joins TRBV2 and TRBJ2-7; 8 positions agree with TRBD2. The CDR3 loop spans 13 amino acids. V lost 10 bases and J lost 3; bases outside the gene matches: 8. In germline, CDR1 is SNHLY, CDR2 FYNNEI. The CDR3 sequence: CAKPGLVGYEQYF. For the CDR3, the DNA is TGTGCCAAACCGGGACTAGTGGGCTACGAGCAGTACTTC.

J is TRBJ2-3 and V is TRBV2; TRBD2 agrees at 13 bases. Trimming took 5 bases from V and 2 from J; bases not matched to a gene: 7. The CDR3 loop spans 17 amino acids. The germline gives CDR1 SNHLY, CDR2 FYNNEI. CDR3 DNA sequence: TGTGCCAGCAGTCCACTAGCGGGAGGGCCGGACACAGATACGCAGTATTTT. Translating gives CASSPLAGGPDTDTQYF.

This clonotype was counted at least ten times. This chain links TRBV5-1 with TRBJ2-7; 8 positions match TRBD2. This CDR3 is built from 16 residues. Germline CDR1 reads SGHRS; CDR2 reads YFSETQ. The junction had 14 bases not matched to a gene; V was cut back by 4 bases and J by 5 bases. CDR3: CASSKGFAGGFDEQYF. The DNA for the CDR3 is TGCGCCAGCAGCAAAGGCTTCGCGGGAGGTTTTGACGAGCAGTACTTC.

This clonotype was recorded many times. The rearrangement joins TRBV4-1 to TRBJ2-3; 9 bases fit TRBD1. CDR3 length: 18 residues. The ends lost 1 base at V and 1 base at J; junction bases unmatched: 9. Looked up from germline, CDR1 is MGHRA and CDR2 is YSYEKL. The CDR3 nucleotides are TGCGCCAGCAGCCAAGCCCGGGACAGGGCGAGAGGCACAGATACGCAGTATTTT. Residues: CASSQARDRARGTDTQYF.

This rearrangement joins TRBV29-1 to TRBJ1-1; D unclear. Germline assignment: CDR1 SQVTM and CDR2 ANQGSEA. This CDR3 contains 10 residues. Trimming stripped 8 bases from V and 11 bases from J, with 15 bases between. CDR3 coding DNA: TGCAGCTCGTCGGCGGTAGAGGCTTTCTTT. Translating it yields CSSSAVEAFF.

As to this clonotype: A read error may produce the germline difference seen at one junction end. This chain connects TRBV20-1 to TRBJ2-7, with 12 bases matching TRBD2. The CDR3 has 15 residues. Looked up from germline, CDR1 is DFQATT and CDR2 is SNEGSKA (reference sequence). In nucleotides, the CDR3 is TGCAGTGCTAGGAGCCTAGCGGGAGGGCCATACGAGCAGCACTTC. It specifies CSARSLAGGPYEQHF.

Note on this clonotype: An end of the junction differs from the germline gene, which may be a read error. V is TRBV10-3 and J is TRBJ1-4, with a possible D match to TRBD1 (6 bases). The germline V gene encodes CDR1 ENHRY and CDR2 SYGVKD. This CDR3 is built from 13 residues. The CDR3 DNA reads TGTGCCATCAGCGCGGGGGGCAAGGAAAAGCTGTTTTTT. Translated: CAISAGGKEKLFF.

Concerning this clonotype itself: A read error is possible here, since a much larger clone lies one base away. V is TRBV4-1 and J is TRBJ2-6; TRBD1 might be the D (6 bases). The CDR3 totals 18 residues. V lost 0 bases and J lost 0, with 12 bases in between. CDR1 is MGHRA and CDR2 is YSYEKL in the germline V gene. The CDR3 DNA is TGCGCCAGCAGCCAAGATACAGGGCTCAGCTCTGGGGCCAACGTCCTGACTTTC. This translates into CASSQDTGLSSGANVLTF.

The gene calls are TRBV11-2 and TRBJ1-2; D is uncertain. Deletions cut 5 bases from V and 10 bases from J, with 17 bases between. Germline V gene sequence: CDR1 SGHAT, CDR2 FQNNGV. The CDR3 is 13 residues long. For the CDR3, the DNA is TGTGCCAGCAGCCGATCGAGGGAGGGTGACTACACCTTC. Amino acids: CASSRSREGDYTF.

Concerning this clonotype: With a much larger clone just one base away, this may be a read error. This rearrangement joins TRBV7-9 to TRBJ2-5, with unresolved D. CDR3 size: 12 residues. Trimming stripped 6 bases from V and 4 bases from J, with 9 bases between. Germline CDR1 and CDR2: SEHNR and FQNEAQ (reference sequence). Written as DNA, the CDR3 is TGTGCCAGCAGTTTCCAGGTAGAGACCCAGTACTTC. Translation: CASSFQVETQYF.

At least ten counts were recorded for this clonotype. The chain recombines TRBV4-2 with TRBJ2-2; D may be TRBD1 (5 bases). The CDR3 is 21 residues long. V gave up 1 base and J gave up 1 base, with 25 bases separating them. Germline V gives CDR1 LGHNA, CDR2 YNFKEQ. The CDR3 DNA reads as TGTGCCAGCAGCCAAGTGCCTCCACTAACTGGGCACAGGAGGAACACCGGGGAGCTGTTTTTT. Its translation is CASSQVPPLTGHRRNTGELFF.